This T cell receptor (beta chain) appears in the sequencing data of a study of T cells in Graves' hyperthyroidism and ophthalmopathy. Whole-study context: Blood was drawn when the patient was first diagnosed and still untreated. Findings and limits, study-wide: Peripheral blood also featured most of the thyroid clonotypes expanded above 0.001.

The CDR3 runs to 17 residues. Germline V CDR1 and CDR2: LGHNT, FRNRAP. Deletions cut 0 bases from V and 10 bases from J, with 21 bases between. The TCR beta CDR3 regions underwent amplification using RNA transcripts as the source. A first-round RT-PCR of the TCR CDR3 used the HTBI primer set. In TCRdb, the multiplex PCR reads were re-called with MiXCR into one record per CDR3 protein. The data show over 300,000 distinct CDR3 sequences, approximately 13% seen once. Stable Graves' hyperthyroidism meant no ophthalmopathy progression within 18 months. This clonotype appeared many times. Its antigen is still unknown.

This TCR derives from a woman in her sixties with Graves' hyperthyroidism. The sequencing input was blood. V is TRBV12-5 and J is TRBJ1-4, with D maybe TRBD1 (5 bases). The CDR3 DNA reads TGTGCTAGTGGTTTGGTACGGTTGGGGACGGGGAGGGCAAAACTGTTTTTT. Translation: CASGLVRLGTGRAKLFF.